These 28 T cell receptor beta chains originate from one sample sequenced in a study of blood T cell repertoires in COVID-19. Some clones are missing from TCRdb's copy, which holds only in-frame ones; the method was immunoSEQ multiplex PCR. Of 370,000 or so clones listed, around 87% are singletons. The sample taken for sequencing was PBMCs or T cells enriched from blood (not recorded which). The receptor source for this set is a man in his thirties or forties who had recovered from COVID-19.

This chain connects TRBV18 to TRBJ1-4; D gene uncertain. Germline V lookup: CDR1 KGHSH, CDR2 LQKENI. Deletions cut 2 bases from V and 2 bases from J, with 12 bases between. The CDR3 loop spans 16 amino acids. CDR3 residues: CASSPILTGTNEKLFF. The CDR3 nucleotides are TGTGCCAGCTCACCAATATTAACCGGGACTAATGAAAAACTGTTTTTT.

The chain couples TRBV30 to TRBJ1-1; D not resolved. CDR1 and CDR2 (germline): GTSNPN, SVGIG (reference sequence). This CDR3 has 11 residues. Trimming cost V 3 bases and J 4 bases, with 6 bases left between them. For the CDR3, the DNA is TGTGCCTGGAGCCTGTTCACTGAAGCTTTCTTT. This gives the protein CAWSLFTEAFF.

The rearrangement uses TRBV4-1 and TRBJ1-3; D gene ambiguous. Trimming took off 3 bases at V and 4 bases at J, with 7 bases between the two ends. This CDR3 has 13 amino acids. Germline V lookup: CDR1 MGHRA, CDR2 YSYEKL. The CDR3 DNA is TGCGCCAGCAGCCACCTTCCGGGAAACACCATATATTTT. Encoded protein: CASSHLPGNTIYF.

This rearrangement joins TRBV5-4 to TRBJ2-3; the D gene is possibly TRBD2 (6 bases). From germline, CDR1 is SGHNT and CDR2 YYREEE (reference sequence). The CDR3 sequence is 16 residues long. The V gene lost 2 bases and the J gene lost 2 bases, with 15 bases spanning the gap. In nucleotides, the CDR3 is TGTGCCAGCAGCTTCCCATCGGGGGTCAACACAGATACGCAGTATTTT. This gives the protein CASSFPSGVNTDTQYF.

The rearrangement joins TRBV19 to TRBJ2-1; D may be TRBD1 (6 bases). Germline-derived CDR1 and CDR2 are LNHDA and SQIVND (reference sequence). The CDR3 is 13 amino acids. Trimming left V 1 base short and J 7 bases short, with 8 bases between. CDR3 nucleotide sequence: TGTGCCAGTAGTATAGGAACAGGGAATGAGCAGTTCTTC. Translating it yields CASSIGTGNEQFF.

This sequence joins TRBV6-6 and TRBJ1-6; no reliable D call. Trimming removed 6 bases at V and 5 bases at J, with 11 bases between. The germline V gene has CDR1 MNHNY and CDR2 SVGAGI (reference sequence). This CDR3 has 14 amino acids. The CDR3 DNA is TGTGCCAGCAGACCGAGGACTAATAATTCACCCCTCCACTTT. Amino acid sequence: CASRPRTNNSPLHF.

The chain couples TRBV6-6 to TRBJ1-5; weak D call: TRBD1 (5 bases). CDR1 and CDR2 from the germline V gene are MNHNY and SVGAGI (reference sequence). The V and J ends lost 2 bases and 7 bases respectively, with 9 bases between them. This CDR3 spans 13 amino acids. The CDR3 region is CASSYGALQPQHF. The CDR3 DNA sequence: TGTGCCAGCAGTTACGGGGCATTGCAGCCCCAGCATTTT.

In its sample, this clone was seen a few times. This chain connects TRBV18 to TRBJ2-7, with 9 bases that match TRBD1. V gave up 2 bases and J gave up 7 bases; unmatched junction bases: 9. The CDR3 loop spans 15 amino acids. The V gene's germline CDR1 is KGHSH and CDR2 LQKENI. The CDR3 here is CASSPTGTGNSEQYF. The CDR3 DNA reads as TGTGCCAGCTCACCAACCGGGACAGGGAATTCGGAGCAGTACTTC.

This chain joins TRBV6-5 and TRBJ2-7; TRBD2 is a possible D gene (6 bases). V was shortened by 6 bases and J by 3 bases, with 12 bases between the two germline ends. The CDR3 is 13 residues long. Germline values: CDR1 MNHEY, CDR2 SVGAGI. Here the CDR3 reads CASSEGLHYEQYF. The CDR3 DNA follows: TGTGCCAGCAGCGAGGGACTCCACTACGAGCAGTACTTC.

The chain carries TRBV7-9 and TRBJ1-1; possibly TRBD1 for D (5 bases). Germline V gene lookup returns CDR1 SEHNR and CDR2 FQNEAQ (reference sequence). V gave up 0 bases and J gave up 5 bases, with 10 bases separating them. This CDR3 contains 14 residues. The CDR3, as DNA: TGTGCCAGCAGCTTAGCGGGGGGAAGTACTGAAGCTTTCTTT. Its translation is CASSLAGGSTEAFF.

The rearrangement joins TRBV7-2 to TRBJ1-1; D is ambiguous. The V end lost 5 bases, the J end lost 10 bases, and 17 bases lay between the germline ends. Germline CDR1 SGHTA, CDR2 FQGNSA. There are 13 residues in the CDR3. The CDR3 here is CASSPRESRRAFF. The CDR3 DNA is TGTGCCAGCAGCCCCCGGGAATCCAGGCGAGCTTTCTTT.

The count of this clone is one. CDR3 amino acids: CASSLTGTAGYGNTIYF. DNA for the CDR3: TGCGCCAGCAGCTTGACCGGGACAGCTGGGTACGGAAACACCATATATTTT. The V and J genes are TRBV5-1 and TRBJ1-3; TRBD1 agrees at 7 bases. J gave up 4 bases and V 1 base, and 11 bases lay outside the gene matches. This CDR3 comprises 17 residues. From germline, CDR1 is SGHRS and CDR2 YFSETQ.

J is TRBJ2-3 and V is TRBV5-1, with D tentatively TRBD2 (5 bases). V was trimmed by 4 bases and J by 7 bases, leaving 10 bases between them. CDR1 is SGHRS, CDR2 YFSETQ, per germline. The CDR3 length is 12 residues. In DNA, the CDR3 is TGCGCCAGCAGCGAGAAGCGGTATACGCAGTATTTT. As protein: CASSEKRYTQYF.

The sample holds one count of this clone. CDR3 residues: CASSYPGTYEQYF. CDR3 bases: TGTGCCAGCAGTTATCCGGGGACCTACGAGCAGTACTTC. The chain combines TRBV6-5 with TRBJ2-7, with TRBD2 as a possible D gene (5 bases). Germline CDR1 and CDR2: MNHEY and SVGAGI. The ends were cut back, 3 bases at V and 2 bases at J, with 8 bases in the middle. This CDR3 is built from 13 residues.

V and J are TRBV13 and TRBJ2-1; 9 nucleotides agree with TRBD1. The CDR3 has 17 amino acids. With V trimmed by 6 bases and J by 6 bases, 15 bases remained unmatched. Germline V gene data show CDR1 as PRHDT and CDR2 as FYEKMQ (reference sequence). CDR3 DNA sequence: TGTGCCAGCAGACCCCAAGCGGGGACAGGGTGGTCCAATGAGCAGTTCTTC. It yields the protein CASRPQAGTGWSNEQFF. Filled out from reference TRBV13 and TRBJ2-1, the complete variable domain reads AAGVIQSPRHLIKEKRETATLKCYPIPRHDTVYWYQQGPGQDPQFLISFYEKMQSDKGSIPDRFSAQQFSDYHSELNMSSLELGDSALYFCASRPQAGTGWSNEQFFGPGTRLTVL.

The V and J genes are TRBV6-5 and TRBJ1-2; possible D gene TRBD1, 5 bases. Trimming took 7 bases from V and 7 from J, leaving 16 bases between them. The germline V gene encodes CDR1 MNHEY and CDR2 SVGAGI. CDR3 length: 13 amino acids. In DNA form, the CDR3 reads TGTGCCAGCACTAGGGAGGGGAGGGGTGGCTACACCTTC. This gives the protein CASTREGRGGYTF.

The chain has TRBV19 and TRBJ1-3; 9 nucleotides align to TRBD1. This CDR3 is 13 amino acids long. The germline V gene encodes CDR1 LNHDA and CDR2 SQIVND (reference sequence). Losses at the gene ends were 8 bases for V and 4 bases for J; bases not matched to a gene: 3. The CDR3 region is CASGTGSGNTIYF. CDR3 nucleotides: TGTGCCAGTGGGACAGGGTCCGGAAACACCATATATTTT.

V usage is TRBV7-3 and J usage is TRBJ2-3; D remains ambiguous. Germline V CDR1 and CDR2: SGHTA, FQGTGA. Trimming left V 1 base short and J 0 bases short, with 8 bases between. The CDR3 contains 15 residues. The CDR3 region is CASSLNTASTDTQYF. CDR3 sequence (DNA): TGTGCCAGCAGCTTAAACACAGCTAGCACAGATACGCAGTATTTT.

The genes are TRBV19 and TRBJ2-7; TRBD1 aligns across 9 bases. This CDR3 comprises 12 residues. CDR1 LNHDA and CDR2 SQIVND come from the germline V gene (reference sequence). V lost 6 bases, J lost 6 bases, and 3 bases stayed unmatched. CDR3 in DNA: TGTGCCAGTAGGGACAGGGGTTCCGAGCAGTACTTC. It codes for CASRDRGSEQYF.

The chain uses TRBV27 and TRBJ2-1; the match to TRBD2 covers 10 bases. This CDR3 is 15 amino acids long. The germline gives CDR1 MNHEY, CDR2 SMNVEV (reference sequence). Unmatched junction bases numbered 2, after V lost 0 bases and J lost 6 bases. The CDR3 nucleotides read TGTGCCAGCAGTTTATCAGCGGGGGGGCTCAATGAGCAGTTCTTC. It specifies CASSLSAGGLNEQFF.

The chain combines TRBV3-1 (or the pseudogene TRBV3-2) with TRBJ1-2; D might be TRBD1 (6 bases). The V end lost 1 base, the J end lost 8 bases, and 14 bases lay between the germline ends. The CDR3 covers 14 residues. The germline gives CDR1 LGHDT, CDR2 YNNKEL (reference sequence). CDR3 nucleotide sequence: TGTGCCAGCAGCCAAGGGGCAGGGGTATTGGGCTACACCTTC. Translated: CASSQGAGVLGYTF.

CDR3 sequence (DNA): TGTGCCAGTAGTATGCTAAATCTTGGCGAGCAGTACTTC. Residues: CASSMLNLGEQYF. The V gene is TRBV19, the J gene TRBJ2-7; D gene unclear. Looked up from germline, CDR1 is LNHDA and CDR2 is SQIVND (reference sequence). This CDR3 comprises 13 residues. The V and J ends lost 3 bases and 6 bases respectively, with 12 bases between them.

The genes are TRBV6-4 and TRBJ2-6, with 9 bases aligning to TRBD1. With 1 base clipped from V and 2 bases from J, the junction kept 9 bases outside the gene matches. The CDR3 covers 19 residues. The V gene's germline CDR1 is MRHNA and CDR2 SNTAGT. CDR3 region: CASSDWPGQGSPGANVLTF. As DNA, the CDR3 is TGTGCCAGCAGTGACTGGCCGGGACAGGGCAGTCCTGGGGCCAACGTCCTGACTTTC.

For this clone: In the same sample, other DNA sequences code for this CDR3. The rearrangement uses TRBV9 and TRBJ1-3; TRBD1 aligns across 8 bases. The CDR3 loop spans 15 amino acids. Germline trimming cut 2 bases from V and 0 bases from J; bases unmatched to any gene: 1. The germline gives CDR1 SGDLS, CDR2 YYNGEE. CDR3 bases: TGTGCCAGCAGCGTCACAGGGGGCTCTGGAAACACCATATATTTT. This codes for CASSVTGGSGNTIYF.

With respect to this clone: At one of its ends the junction is not consistent with the germline gene, which may arise from a read error. The V and J genes are TRBV2 and TRBJ2-3; D is ambiguous. The CDR3 consists of 12 residues. The V gene's germline CDR1 is SNHLY and CDR2 FYNNEI. This CDR3 reads CASSESTDTQYF. The DNA for the CDR3 is TGTGCCAGCAGTGAAAGCACGGATACGCAGTATTTT.

The J gene is TRBJ2-5, the V gene TRBV7-9; D possibly corresponds to TRBD2 (7 bases). Deletions cut 4 bases from V and 5 bases from J, with 14 bases between. The length of the CDR3 is 14 residues. Germline CDR1 and CDR2: SEHNR and FQNEAQ (reference sequence). The CDR3 DNA follows: TGTGCCAGCAGCTCCGGGGGGCGCCGGGAGACCCAGTACTTC. The encoded protein is CASSSGGRRETQYF.

The V gene is TRBV2, the J gene TRBJ1-1, with a weak D call TRBD1 (5 bases). CDR3 size: 13 residues. Germline lookup yields CDR1 SNHLY and CDR2 FYNNEI. V dropped 8 bases and J dropped 4 bases, with 14 bases sitting between them. Here the CDR3 DNA reads TGTGCCAGCCGTCTGGGGGGGTCCACTGAAGCTTTCTTT. Protein product: CASRLGGSTEAFF.

This chain connects TRBV6-6 to TRBJ2-1; 8 nucleotides align to TRBD1. In germline, CDR1 is MNHNY, CDR2 SVGAGI (reference sequence). The trim removed 5 bases at V and 7 bases at J, leaving 4 bases unmatched. The CDR3 is 13 residues long. This CDR3 is CASSPRTGNEQFF. The CDR3 DNA sequence: TGTGCCAGCAGTCCACGGACAGGGAATGAGCAGTTCTTC.